The 23 T cell receptor beta chains given below trace back to one sample, sequenced in a study of T cells in Graves' hyperthyroidism and ophthalmopathy. Amplified TCR beta CDR3 regions derived from RNA transcripts. Using the HTBI primer set, a first-round RT-PCR was run on the TCR CDR3. Each CDR3 protein gets one entry after TCRdb re-called the multiplex PCR reads with MiXCR. The table has a few hundred thousand distinct CDR3 sequences, 14% to 15% seen once. The sequencing input was blood. The receptor source for this set is a woman aged 30 to 39 with Graves' hyperthyroidism.

The table lists this clonotype with many counts. The V gene is TRBV7-9, the J gene TRBJ2-2, with 7 bases identical to TRBD1. Looked up from germline, CDR1 is SEHNR and CDR2 is FQNEAQ (reference sequence). The CDR3 sequence is 13 residues long. The trim removed 4 bases at V and 4 bases at J, leaving 0 bases unmatched. The CDR3 bases are TGTGCCAGCAGCTGGGACAGCACCGGGGAGCTGTTTTTT. Protein sequence: CASSWDSTGELFF.

The sample holds many counts of this clonotype. This chain uses TRBV15 with TRBJ1-5; D call uncertain. V lost 3 bases and J lost 1, with 10 bases in between. This CDR3 is 15 amino acids long. The germline V gene has CDR1 LNHNV and CDR2 YYDKDF (reference sequence). The CDR3 protein is CATSSEPGSNQPQHF. Here the CDR3 DNA reads TGTGCCACCAGCAGCGAACCGGGGAGCAATCAGCCCCAGCATTTT. Complete variable domain (other parts from reference TRBV15 and TRBJ1-5): DAMVIQNPRYQVTQFGKPVTLSCSQTLNHNVMYWYQQKSSQAPKLLFHYYDKDFNNEADTPDNFQSRRPNTSFCFLDIRSPGLGDTAMYLCATSSEPGSNQPQHFGDGTRLSIL.

At least ten counts were recorded for this clonotype. The rearrangement joins TRBV2 to TRBJ2-7; 7 nucleotides align to TRBD2. The CDR3 is 14 residues long. Looked up from germline, CDR1 is SNHLY and CDR2 is FYNNEI. V lost 7 bases, J lost 3 bases, and 9 bases stayed unmatched. CDR3 nucleotide sequence: TGTGCCAGCATACGGGGAGGGGCAAGCTACGAGCAGTACTTC. Its protein is CASIRGGASYEQYF.

To note about this clonotype: This sequence may be a read error, since a much larger clone differs from it by one base. This sequence joins TRBV5-1 and TRBJ1-1; D ambiguous. This CDR3 has 14 residues. Germline V gene sequence: CDR1 SGHRS, CDR2 YFSETQ. The CDR3 sequence is CASGLREGNTEAFF. In DNA form, the CDR3 reads TGCGCCAGCGGCTTGCGGGAGGGTAACACTGAAGCTTTCTTT.

This clonotype was detected only a few times. V and J are TRBV29-1 and TRBJ2-7, with 8 bases fitting TRBD1. The CDR3 loop spans 14 amino acids. Trimming removed 2 bases from V and 3 bases from J; junction bases left unmatched: 6. Germline V CDR1 and CDR2: SQVTM, ANQGSEA. CDR3 region: CSVELGTGYYEQYF. The CDR3, as DNA: TGCAGCGTTGAATTGGGGACAGGATACTACGAGCAGTACTTC.

In its sample, this clonotype was seen a few times. The chain is built from TRBV19 and TRBJ2-7; 9 bases line up with TRBD1. With 3 bases clipped from V and 4 bases from J, the junction kept 4 bases outside the gene matches. The CDR3 runs 14 residues. Germline CDR1 reads LNHDA; CDR2 reads SQIVND (reference sequence). In nucleotides, the CDR3 is TGTGCCAGTAGTATTGGGACAGGGCGGTACGAGCAGTACTTC. Its translation is CASSIGTGRYEQYF.

This clonotype showed up many times. The gene calls are TRBV2 and TRBJ1-1; TRBD1 matches 7 bases. The germline V gene has CDR1 SNHLY and CDR2 FYNNEI. This CDR3 has 14 residues. The junction had 3 bases not matched to a gene; V was cut back by 5 bases and J by 0 bases. For the CDR3, the DNA is TGTGCCAGCAGTAAGGGACAGTTGAACACTGAAGCTTTCTTT. Translated: CASSKGQLNTEAFF.

Ten or more counts support this clonotype. V is TRBV2 and J is TRBJ1-5; D remains unclear. The CDR3 has 13 residues. Trimming removed 1 base at V and 8 bases at J, with 9 bases between. Germline CDR1 reads SNHLY; CDR2 reads FYNNEI. CDR3 residues: CASSEEGTKPQHF. The CDR3 DNA is TGTGCCAGCAGTGAAGAGGGTACGAAGCCCCAGCATTTT.

Many counts were recorded for this clonotype. The chain has TRBV7-6 and TRBJ2-7, with 7 bases that match TRBD1. The V gene end was trimmed by 7 bases and the J gene end by 5 bases; junction bases not matched to a gene: 8. The CDR3 is made up of 13 amino acids. Germline CDR1 SGHVS, CDR2 FNYEAQ. The CDR3 bases are TGTGCCAGCACTCGAATAGGGGGCAACGAGCAGTACTTC. This encodes CASTRIGGNEQYF.

This clonotype came up a few times. This rearrangement joins TRBV27 to TRBJ2-7; tentative D call: TRBD1 (5 bases). Germline CDR1 MNHEY, CDR2 SMNVEV (reference sequence). The CDR3 spans 14 residues. Trimming cost V 3 bases and J 5 bases, with 14 bases left between them. The CDR3 DNA sequence: TGTGCCAGCAGTTTGCGCAGGGATTCGGACGAGCAGTACTTC. It specifies CASSLRRDSDEQYF.

This clonotype was recorded a few times. This chain connects TRBV5-5 to TRBJ1-2; TRBD1 is a possible D gene (6 bases). The CDR3 contains 16 residues. V lost 2 bases and J 4 bases, leaving 18 bases between the germline ends. The germline V gene encodes CDR1 SGHKS and CDR2 YYEKEE (reference sequence). The CDR3 sequence is CASSFLQAEGGYGYTF. In nucleotides, the CDR3 is TGTGCCAGCAGCTTTCTGCAGGCCGAAGGGGGCTATGGCTACACCTTC.

This clonotype occurred many times. This chain connects TRBV24-1 to TRBJ2-3; D is unresolved. Germline V lookup: CDR1 KGHDR, CDR2 SFDVKD. V was clipped by 11 bases and J by 0 bases, with 11 bases between them. This CDR3 is built from 13 residues. DNA of the CDR3: TGTGCCATCGGTCATGCTAGCACAGATACGCAGTATTTT. It translates to CAIGHASTDTQYF.

This clonotype was seen ten or more times. The CDR3, as DNA: TGTGCCAGCAGTCTCCGGGACGGCAACACTGAAGCTTTCTTT. It yields the protein CASSLRDGNTEAFF. The genes are TRBV6-2 or TRBV6-3 and TRBJ1-1, with a tentative D call TRBD1 (5 bases). Germline loops: CDR1 MNHEY, CDR2 SVGEGT. Deletions cut 5 bases from V and 2 bases from J, with 12 bases between. This CDR3 spans 14 amino acids.

This clonotype was seen a handful of times. V and J are TRBV25-1 and TRBJ2-2; maybe TRBD1 (5 bases). The V gene lost 8 bases and the J gene lost 1 base, with 17 bases spanning the gap. This CDR3 has 16 residues. Germline V gene sequence: CDR1 MGHDK, CDR2 SYGVNS. CDR3 DNA sequence: TGTGCCAGCTTATCAAGGGGTCAGTTGAACACCGGGGAGCTGTTTTTT. It is translated as CASLSRGQLNTGELFF.

The V gene is TRBV5-5, the J gene TRBJ2-1, with 10 bases lining up with TRBD1. CDR1 and CDR2 (germline): SGHKS, YYEKEE (reference sequence). J was trimmed by 3 bases and V by 3 bases; bases with no gene match: 3. CDR3 length: 15 amino acids. CDR3: CASSSGDRGYNEQFF. The DNA of the CDR3 is TGTGCCAGCAGCTCCGGGGACAGGGGCTACAATGAGCAGTTCTTC.

This clonotype was picked up many times. The DNA of the CDR3 is TGTGCCAGCAGTGAGGACAGCTACTACAATGAGCAGTTCTTC. Protein: CASSEDSYYNEQFF. The gene calls are TRBV6-1 and TRBJ2-1; D is perhaps TRBD1 (6 bases). Germline lookup yields CDR1 MNHNS and CDR2 SASEGT. This CDR3 spans 14 amino acids. Deletions cut 3 bases from V and 3 bases from J, with 9 bases between.

The rearrangement joins TRBV6-1 to TRBJ1-5; 10 bases match TRBD1. The CDR3 loop spans 15 amino acids. Germline loops: CDR1 MNHNS, CDR2 SASEGT. Germline trimming cut 7 bases from V and 6 bases from J; bases unmatched to any gene: 9. The DNA for the CDR3 is TGTGCCAGCAACAAGGGACAGGGGCTCGTTCAGCCCCAGCATTTT. Its protein product is CASNKGQGLVQPQHF.

This chain links TRBV4-2 with TRBJ1-4, with unresolved D. The length of the CDR3 is 16 residues. Germline V gene data show CDR1 as LGHNA and CDR2 as YNFKEQ. The V end lost 3 bases, the J end lost 0 bases, and 11 bases lay between the germline ends. CDR3 sequence reads: CASSQPGPATNEKLFF. The CDR3 region has the DNA TGTGCCAGCAGCCAGCCAGGACCTGCAACTAATGAAAAACTGTTTTTT.

This clonotype was seen more than once but under ten times. This chain joins TRBV19 and TRBJ2-5; D may correspond to TRBD1 or TRBD2 (6 bases each). The V gene lost 1 base and the J gene lost 5 bases, with 14 bases spanning the gap. The CDR3 sequence is 15 residues long. Germline V CDR1 and CDR2: LNHDA, SQIVND (reference sequence). CDR3 sequence (DNA): TGTGCCAGTAGTATAGCCCTCGGGGGCTGGGAGACCCAGTACTTC. Its translation is CASSIALGGWETQYF.

The V gene is TRBV9, the J gene TRBJ2-7, with TRBD2 identical over 7 bases. Germline trimming cut 7 bases from V and 5 bases from J; bases unmatched to any gene: 3. CDR1 and CDR2 (germline): SGDLS, YYNGEE. The length of the CDR3 is 11 residues. As DNA, the CDR3 is TGTGCCAGCTCCCGGGAGGACGAGCAGTACTTC. It encodes CASSREDEQYF.

This clonotype was seen repeatedly, ten times or more. The rearrangement joins TRBV5-1 to TRBJ2-2; D unresolved. The V gene lost 5 bases and the J gene lost 6 bases, with 14 bases spanning the gap. The CDR3 has 14 amino acids. Germline values: CDR1 SGHRS, CDR2 YFSETQ. The CDR3 loop reads CASRGTTMPGELFF. CDR3 in DNA: TGCGCCAGCAGGGGAACTACTATGCCCGGGGAGCTGTTTTTT.

A remark on this clonotype: A much larger clone sits a single nucleotide away, making a read error possible. The chain joins TRBV20-1 to TRBJ2-7; TRBD1 agrees at 9 bases. The germline CDR1 and CDR2 sequences are DFQATT and SNEGSKA (reference sequence). The CDR3 sequence is 15 residues long. The V gene end was trimmed by 3 bases and the J gene end by 2 bases; junction bases not matched to a gene: 8. CDR3 in DNA: TGCAGTGCTAGGGATGTGGGACAGGGCCCCTACGAGCAGTACTTC. Translated: CSARDVGQGPYEQYF.

This clonotype was detected only a few times. This chain uses TRBV29-1 with TRBJ2-5; 11 bases line up with TRBD1. CDR1 and CDR2 (germline): SQVTM, ANQGSEA. The V gene end was trimmed by 5 bases and the J gene end by 5 bases; junction bases not matched to a gene: 4. The CDR3 sequence is 13 residues long. The CDR3 nucleotides read TGCAGCGTTTCCGGGACAGGGGGTGAGACCCAGTACTTC. Its protein is CSVSGTGGETQYF.